This paragraph reports one T cell receptor (beta chain). No antigen is known for it. Cell sorting via CD45RO/CCR7/CD25/CD127/CD95/CD27 was performed to obtain CD4+ naive, central memory, regulatory and stem cell-like memory cells. These data originate in a study of beta chain features in type 1 diabetes. Since all of the isolated RNA was reverse transcribed, expressed TCRB transcripts were what got sequenced. The protocol was immunoSEQ multiplex PCR, while the TCRdb copy is restricted to in-frame clones and leaves out a portion. The table includes 250,000 to 350,000 clones, 13% to 15% detected once. Broader study findings: Type 1 diabetes patients showed a moderate but significant shortening of TCRB CDR3s in all four CD4+ subsets.

This CDR3 spans 13 amino acids. V was cut by 7 bases and J by 4 bases, with 14 bases left in between. The germline V gene encodes CDR1 WSHSY and CDR2 SAAADI. This TCR was sampled from a man aged 25-40 years in good health. V gene TRBV10-2 combines with J gene TRBJ2-7, with D perhaps being TRBD1 or TRBD2 (5 bases each). The specimen sequenced was central memory CD4+ T cells from blood. The CDR3 bases are TGCGCCAGCACCAGTGGGGGAGAGTACGAGCAGTACTTC. The encoded protein is CASTSGGEYEQYF.